This is a list of T cell receptor beta chains from one sample in a study of patients and donors after allogeneic stem cell transplantation. Each CDR3 protein gets one entry after TCRdb re-called the RT-PCR reads with MiXCR. This sample carries about 200,000 distinct CDR3 sequences, 41% of them seen once, and the ten largest clones take about 33%. Sequenced: blood, either unsorted or a sorted T cell fraction (not recorded which). These receptors all come from a human donor who was either an allogeneic HSCT recipient or a stem cell or donor lymphocyte infusion donor (not recorded which). It is not recorded whose cells these are; they may come from a transplant donor. CDR3s include the opening cysteine and the closing phenylalanine or tryptophan. A D gene is named only where the DNA matches it firmly. Clone size, where shown, is once, few, many, or a class for clones that have expanded.

CDR3nt | CDR3aa | v_gene | abundance | j_gene | d_gene
TGCGCCAGCAGCTTATACTATCGTAGCGGTCCAACCTACGAGCAGTACTTC | CASSLYYRSGPTYEQYF | TRBV5-1 | few | TRBJ2-7 | NA
TGCAGCGTTGAAGTCCCCTACAAGGGCAACGAGCAGTACTTC | CSVEVPYKGNEQYF | TRBV29-1 | NA | TRBJ2-7 | NA
TGTGCCAGCAGCCCCCTATATGAAGCTTTCTTT | CASSPLYEAFF | TRBV7-9 | NA | TRBJ1-1 | NA
TGTGCCAGCAGCTTGGGTAGGGGATCCACTGAAGCTTTCTTT | CASSLGRGSTEAFF | TRBV5-6 | NA | TRBJ1-1 | NA
TGCGCCAGCAGCCAAGAGCGGGGACACCACTATGGCTACACCTTC | CASSQERGHHYGYTF | TRBV4-3 | NA | TRBJ1-2 | NA
TGTGCCAGCAGCGAGGGGGGGTACCCAGGAAACATTCAGTACTTC | CASSEGGYPGNIQYF | TRBV9 | NA | TRBJ2-4 | NA
TGTGCCAGCAGTTTAACCAGAACCTACAATGAGCAGTTCTTC | CASSLTRTYNEQFF | TRBV12-3/TRBV12-4 | NA | TRBJ2-1 | NA
TGTGCCAGCAGCACAGGACAAAGCAATCAGCCCCAGCATTTT | CASSTGQSNQPQHF | TRBV9 | few | TRBJ1-5 | NA
TGTGCCAGCAGTTTAGGATCGGAGGGGTATCAGCCCCAGCATTTT | CASSLGSEGYQPQHF | TRBV27 | NA | TRBJ1-5 | NA
TGTGTCGTTCGGGACGGTGGGGCCAACGTCCTGACTTTC | CVVRDGGANVLTF | TRBV7-2 | few | TRBJ2-6 | NA
TGCGCCAGCAGCCAAGATCCCTCCTCCGGGACGACGAGGGCTGAAGCTTTCTTT | CASSQDPSSGTTRAEAFF | TRBV4-3 | few | TRBJ1-1 | NA
TGCGCCAGCAGCTTGGATACAGGAGGGGACGGCTACACCTTC | CASSLDTGGDGYTF | TRBV5-1 | NA | TRBJ1-2 | NA
TGTGCCAGCTCATCAGGGGGATTTGGCGCCTACGAGCAGTACTTC | CASSSGGFGAYEQYF | TRBV12-3/TRBV12-4 | NA | TRBJ2-7 | TRBD1
TGCAGCGTTGAAGACGGGCGAGGACAGTCCTACGAGCAGTACTTC | CSVEDGRGQSYEQYF | TRBV29-1 | NA | TRBJ2-7 | NA
TGTGCCACCAGCAGAGGTATACCCCCCAGCTCCTACGAGCAGTACTTC | CATSRGIPPSSYEQYF | TRBV15 | NA | TRBJ2-7 | NA
TGTGCCAGCAGCTTAGAGGCAGGCTACAATGAGCAGTTCTTC | CASSLEAGYNEQFF | TRBV7-8 | NA | TRBJ2-1 | NA
TGTGCCAGCAGCTACGTACAGGGAGAGACACTGTTTTTT | CASSYVQGETLFF | TRBV28 | once | TRBJ1-4 | NA
TGTGCCAGCATACTAGCGGGAGGATCCGGGGAGCTGTTTTTT | CASILAGGSGELFF | TRBV5-8 | NA | TRBJ2-2 | TRBD2
TGTGCCAGCAGTTTCCCGGGCTCCTTTTCTTTCTACACCTTC | CASSFPGSFSFYTF | TRBV12-3/TRBV12-4 | few | TRBJ1-2 | NA
TGTGCCAGCAGCCGCGGCGGGGGGGACACTGAAGCTTTCTTT | CASSRGGGDTEAFF | TRBV7-2 | NA | TRBJ1-1 | NA
TGTGCCAGCAGCCAGGACATAAGCGGGAGGCCCTACAATGAGCAGTTCTTC | CASSQDISGRPYNEQFF | TRBV4-2 | NA | TRBJ2-1 | TRBD2
TGTGCCAGCAGTTACGGGGGGACTTTCTCCTACAATGAGCAGCTCTTC | CASSYGGTFSYNEQLF | TRBV6-6 | NA | TRBJ2-1 | NA
TGCGCCAGCAGCCAAAAGAACAGAGCCTTAGGCACCGGGGAGCTGTTTTTT | CASSQKNRALGTGELFF | TRBV4-1 | once | TRBJ2-2 | NA
TGCGGAGGGGGGACAGATACGCAGTATTTT | CGGGTDTQYF | TRBV29-1 | NA | TRBJ2-3 | NA
TGTGCCAGCAGCCCGATACTTGACTATGGCTACACCTTC | CASSPILDYGYTF | TRBV14 | NA | TRBJ1-2 | NA